This T cell receptor (beta chain) derives from a study of T cells in localized non-small cell lung cancer. The germline V gene has CDR1 MRHNA and CDR2 SNTAGT. V was shortened by 8 bases and J by 4 bases, with 17 bases between the two germline ends. The CDR3 extends over 14 amino acids. Note on this clone: Its specificity is not known.

Study-level points and caveats: Adjacent uninvolved lung had the highest clonality, suggesting focused antigen responses.

TCRdb's table, derived via immunoSEQ multiplex PCR, lists solely in-frame clones and lacks some. The table has around 33,000 clones, around 80% seen once; the top ten hold around 15%. This sequence originates from a male donor aged 60 or over with stage III squamous cell lung carcinoma. The chain uses TRBV6-4 and TRBJ1-1; no reliable D call. The material was peripheral blood, obtained before any cancer treatment. CDR3 sequence (DNA): TGTGCCAGCCCCCCTCGATGTGGAGGCACTGAAGCTTTCTTT. This translates into CASPPRCGGTEAFF.